This T cell receptor beta chain is from a study of T-cell reconstitution after alpha-beta-depleted transplantation in children (dated by TCRdb to the mid-2010s). Regarding the complete study: T-cell immune reconstitution after TCRalphabeta/CD19-depleted allogeneic hematopoietic cell transplantation in children was quantitatively tracked in the study by means of TCR repertoire profiling. Overall study outcomes, separate from this receptor: The high TCRbeta diversity at day 60 in some patients was ascribed to recipient T cells and intrathymic progenitors that had survived conditioning. The frequencies of hyperexpanded clones fell over the following months, and after one year, T-cell counts and TCRbeta diversity were mostly attributed to newly produced T cells. The apparently early alphabetaT-cell count recovery about two months after transplant was reportedly dependent on only several hundred rapidly expanded clones derived from non-depleted graft cells.

Per the germline V gene, SGHTA is the CDR1 and FQGTGA is the CDR2. The CDR3, from cysteine to phenylalanine, totals 13 residues. Of all the DNA, just the CDR3 is kept, 39 bases in frame from base 1. For this chain, trimming is 5 bases at the V end and 13 bases at the J end, and the number of junction bases without a gene match is 12. Worth noting for this clonotype: The antigen this receptor binds is unknown. Base qualities are missing; no much larger clone stands one base away.

The receptor library was made with PCR. The instrument given in TCRdb is Illumina HiSeq 2500. To normalize quantification of the TCRbeta repertoire, the TCR libraries were built with molecular barcoding that relied on unique molecular identifiers. In TCRdb, the public reads were trimmed at Q25 with fastp and aligned with MiXCR, with productive beta chains retained. CDR3 protein duplicates are merged, each entry listing the most common genes and DNA. For this sample the table gives tens of thousands of distinct CDR3 sequences, of which about 47% were detected only once. The ten largest clones capture roughly two fifths of the sample. The treatment or condition tag for this specimen amounts to: allogeneic hematopoietic cell transplantation with graft depleted of TCRalphabeta T cells and CD19 B cells. The transplant recipients were children given TCRalphabeta/CD19-depleted allogeneic hematopoietic cell grafts.

The sample was peripheral blood, taken before TCRalphabeta/CD19-depleted stem cell transplant. The chain joins TRBV7-3 to TRBJ2-5; TRBD1 agrees with 8 junctional bases. The TCR comes from a boy in the first two years of life with SCID, due to receive a stem cell transplant. CDR3 loop: CASSLLPGGAWYF. The nucleotide sequence reads as follows: TGTGCCAGCAGCCTACTTCCAGGGGGCGCGTGGTACTTC.